Below, 17 T cell receptor beta chains from the same sample are listed, as sequenced in a study of shared clonotypes between healthy human individuals. Data came from immunoSEQ multiplex PCR; TCRdb stores just in-frame clones and leaves some out. Of 2 million to 3 million clones detected, 90% to 95% appear once; the ten largest clones hold about 0.38%. The sequenced sample was naive CD4+ T cells from PBMCs. Regarding subset: CD45RA+ positively selected. These receptors all stem from a young man in good health. Some clones in this sample may be carry-over from other donors' samples.

The chain combines TRBV7-9 with TRBJ2-1; 9 bases align to TRBD2. From germline, CDR1 is SEHNR and CDR2 FQNEAQ (reference sequence). Trimming removed 5 bases from V and 3 bases from J; junction bases left unmatched: 8. CDR3 length: 16 amino acids. CDR3 coding DNA: TGTGCCAGCAGCCCGGGACTAGCCAACCTCTACAATGAGCAGTTCTTC. It is translated as CASSPGLANLYNEQFF.

The CDR3 nucleotides read TGTGCCAGCAGCCGAGGACTAGCGGGGACTCCTAGCACAGATACGCAGTATTTT. It codes for CASSRGLAGTPSTDTQYF. V gene TRBV7-2 combines with J gene TRBJ2-3; 12 bases fit TRBD2. Losses at the gene ends were 5 bases for V and 0 bases for J; bases not matched to a gene: 9. The germline V gene encodes CDR1 SGHTA and CDR2 FQGNSA. The CDR3 runs to 18 residues. The entire variable domain, with the rest obtained from reference TRBV7-2 and TRBJ2-3, is as follows: GAGVSQSPSNKVTEKGKDVELRCDPISGHTALYWYRQSLGQGLEFLIYFQGNSAPDKSGLPSDRFSAERTGGSVSTLTIQRTQQEDSAVYLCASSRGLAGTPSTDTQYFGPGTRLTVL.

CDR3 bases: TGTGCCACCTGGGACAGAGCTAGGAATCAGCCCCAGCATTTT. It encodes CATWDRARNQPQHF. The chain combines TRBV10-3 with TRBJ1-5, with 7 positions matching TRBD1. The CDR3 totals 14 residues. CDR1 and CDR2 (germline): ENHRY, SYGVKD. Losses at the gene ends were 10 bases for V and 4 bases for J; bases not matched to a gene: 10.

This chain connects TRBV10-2 to TRBJ1-1, with a tentative D call TRBD1 (6 bases). Looked up from germline, CDR1 is WSHSY and CDR2 is SAAADI. The CDR3 spans 15 residues. V lost 3 bases and J lost 0, with 11 bases in between. The CDR3 region is CASSDSGALNTEAFF. The DNA of the CDR3 is TGCGCCAGCAGTGATTCGGGGGCCCTGAACACTGAAGCTTTCTTT.

CDR3 bases: TGCGCCAGCAGCGCCTCGACTAGCGGGAGCCTCAATGAGCAGTTCTTC. Translated, it gives CASSASTSGSLNEQFF. The V and J genes are TRBV5-1 and TRBJ2-1, with TRBD2 matching over 12 bases. Germline values: CDR1 SGHRS, CDR2 YFSETQ. The CDR3 spans 16 residues. The ends lost 4 bases at V and 6 bases at J; junction bases unmatched: 8.

The V call is TRBV7-9, the J call TRBJ2-7, with D unresolved. Deletions cut 5 bases from V and 2 bases from J, with 13 bases between. The CDR3 is 14 amino acids. CDR1 and CDR2 (germline): SEHNR, FQNEAQ (reference sequence). CDR3 residues: CASSPLGRTYEQYF. The CDR3, as DNA: TGTGCCAGCAGCCCATTGGGCAGAACCTACGAGCAGTACTTC. Full variable domain (remainder filled in from reference TRBV7-9 and TRBJ2-7): DTGVSQNPRHKITKRGQNVTFRCDPISEHNRLYWYRQTLGQGPEFLTYFQNEAQLEKSRLLSDRFSAERPKGSFSTLEIQRTEQGDSAMYLCASSPLGRTYEQYFGPGTRLTVT.

The chain carries TRBV7-6 and TRBJ2-3; D gene uncertain. From germline, CDR1 is SGHVS and CDR2 FNYEAQ. The CDR3 is 14 amino acids. With 4 bases removed from V and 0 bases from J, the gap between germline ends came to 8 bases. This chain's CDR3 is CASSSVASTDTQYF. The CDR3 DNA reads TGTGCCAGCAGCTCCGTAGCTAGCACAGATACGCAGTATTTT.

The V and J genes are TRBV18 and TRBJ2-5, with D unresolved. V lost 3 bases to trimming and J lost 2 bases, with 7 bases between them. CDR1 is KGHSH and CDR2 is LQKENI in the germline V gene. The CDR3 extends over 13 amino acids. DNA for the CDR3: TGTGCCAGCTCACCTGAACAGCAAGAGACCCAGTACTTC. Its protein product is CASSPEQQETQYF. The full variable domain, rest sourced from reference TRBV18 and TRBJ2-5, is NAGVMQNPRHLVRRRGQEARLRCSPMKGHSHVYWYRQLPEEGLKFMVYLQKENIIDESGMPKERFSAEFPKEGPSILRIQQVVRGDSAAYFCASSPEQQETQYFGPGTRLLVL.

This clone was detected once. The chain combines TRBV6-5 with TRBJ2-2; D gene ambiguous. There are 14 residues in the CDR3. The germline gives CDR1 MNHEY, CDR2 SVGAGI. Trimming shortened V by 7 bases and J by 0 bases, and 9 bases separated the two germline ends. The CDR3 nucleotides read TGTGCCAGCACCTTCCAGCCGAACACCGGGGAGCTGTTTTTT. The encoded protein is CASTFQPNTGELFF.

The rearrangement links TRBV15 to TRBJ1-1, with D perhaps matching TRBD1 (5 bases). V was cut by 3 bases and J by 6 bases, with 14 bases left in between. The CDR3 loop spans 14 amino acids. Germline V CDR1 and CDR2: LNHNV, YYDKDF (reference sequence). CDR3 coding DNA: TGTGCCACCAGCAGGGACCCCGGGGCCGCTGAAGCTTTCTTT. Encoded protein: CATSRDPGAAEAFF. Together with reference TRBV15 and TRBJ1-1, the CDR3 gives the full variable domain: DAMVIQNPRYQVTQFGKPVTLSCSQTLNHNVMYWYQQKSSQAPKLLFHYYDKDFNNEADTPDNFQSRRPNTSFCFLDIRSPGLGDTAMYLCATSRDPGAAEAFFGQGTRLTVV.

This clone was found a few times. V is TRBV27 and J is TRBJ1-5; D not resolved. The V gene's germline CDR1 is MNHEY and CDR2 SMNVEV (reference sequence). V lost 2 bases, J lost 0 bases, and 8 bases lay in between. This CDR3 is 15 amino acids long. DNA of the CDR3: TGTGCCAGCAGTTTAGCAGTCTATAGCAATCAGCCCCAGCATTTT. Encoded protein: CASSLAVYSNQPQHF.

This chain joins TRBV6-6 and TRBJ1-5; D gene uncertain. Germline loops: CDR1 MNHNY, CDR2 SVGAGI (reference sequence). Trimming shortened V by 4 bases and J by 5 bases, and 6 bases separated the two germline ends. The CDR3 runs to 12 residues. The CDR3 region is CASSFGDQPQHF. The CDR3 bases are TGTGCCAGCAGTTTCGGGGATCAGCCCCAGCATTTT.

This chain joins TRBV5-1 and TRBJ2-2, with D tentatively TRBD1 (5 bases). V gave up 3 bases and J gave up 6 bases, with 12 bases separating them. The CDR3 spans 14 residues. CDR1 is SGHRS, CDR2 YFSETQ, per germline. CDR3 DNA sequence: TGCGCCAGCAGCTCGGACACCAAGGCCGGGGAGCTGTTTTTT. Translating it yields CASSSDTKAGELFF.

The chain is built from TRBV5-1 and TRBJ2-7; TRBD1 aligns across 7 bases. The V gene end was trimmed by 3 bases and the J gene end by 4 bases; junction bases not matched to a gene: 7. From germline, CDR1 is SGHRS and CDR2 YFSETQ. The CDR3 is 14 amino acids. The CDR3 loop reads CASSSDRVGYEQYF. CDR3 sequence (DNA): TGCGCCAGCAGCTCCGACAGGGTTGGGTACGAGCAGTACTTC.

V is TRBV7-8 and J is TRBJ2-5; D is uncertain. CDR3 length: 13 residues. V was shortened by 1 base and J by 5 bases, with 8 bases between the two germline ends. Per germline, CDR1 SGHVS and CDR2 FQNEAQ. The CDR3 is CASSLGFRETQYF. CDR3 DNA: TGTGCCAGCAGCTTAGGGTTTCGGGAGACCCAGTACTTC.

A note on this clone: Additional DNA sequences in this sample encode the identical CDR3. The chain has TRBV5-6 and TRBJ1-2, with D maybe TRBD1 (5 bases). Germline V gene lookup returns CDR1 SGHDT and CDR2 YYEEEE. The V end lost 4 bases, the J end lost 5 bases, and 15 bases lay between the germline ends. The CDR3 is 14 residues long. The CDR3 coding sequence is TGTGCCAGCAGCCCCGGCCAGGGATCATATGGCTACACCTTC. As protein: CASSPGQGSYGYTF.

V and J are TRBV5-3 and TRBJ1-5; 10 nucleotides line up with TRBD1. TRBV5-3 is given ORF status, its function remaining uncertain. This CDR3 is built from 18 residues. The trim removed 7 bases at V and 2 bases at J, leaving 15 bases unmatched. CDR3 region: CARPGQGRVVFCNQPQHF. The CDR3 DNA sequence: TGTGCCAGACCGGGACAGGGGAGAGTAGTATTTTGCAATCAGCCCCAGCATTTT.